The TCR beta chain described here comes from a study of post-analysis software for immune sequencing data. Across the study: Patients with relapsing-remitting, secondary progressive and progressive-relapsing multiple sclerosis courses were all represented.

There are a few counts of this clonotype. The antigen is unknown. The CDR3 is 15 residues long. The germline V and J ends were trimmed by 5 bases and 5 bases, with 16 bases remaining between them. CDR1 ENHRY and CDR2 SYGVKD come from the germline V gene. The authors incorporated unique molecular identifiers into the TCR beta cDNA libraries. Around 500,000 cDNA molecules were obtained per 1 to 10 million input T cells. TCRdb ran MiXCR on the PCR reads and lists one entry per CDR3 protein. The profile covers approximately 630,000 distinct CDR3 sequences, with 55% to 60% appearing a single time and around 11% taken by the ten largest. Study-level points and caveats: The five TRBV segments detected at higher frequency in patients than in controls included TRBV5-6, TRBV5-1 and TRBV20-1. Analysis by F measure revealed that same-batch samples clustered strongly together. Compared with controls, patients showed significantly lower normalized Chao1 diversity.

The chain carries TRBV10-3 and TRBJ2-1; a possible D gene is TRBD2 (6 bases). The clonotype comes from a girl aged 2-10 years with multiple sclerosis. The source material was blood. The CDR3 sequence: CAISKGLIGDNEQFF. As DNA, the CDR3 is TGTGCCATCAGTAAAGGACTAATTGGGGACAATGAGCAGTTCTTC.